This T cell receptor beta chain was captured by sequencing in a study of blood T cell repertoires in COVID-19. Study processing details: Nucleated cell counts were estimated from reference gene primer amplification. Some clones are missing from TCRdb's copy, which holds only in-frame ones; the method was immunoSEQ multiplex PCR. That table gives V, J and clone size, and the DNA gave D and trimming. The data contain some 200,000 clones, approximately 85% of them seen just once; the ten biggest clones take up 9.8%. The sequencing input was peripheral blood. The clonotype was recovered from a woman aged 80 or over with acute or convalescent COVID-19.

The CDR3: CAWSVGGGSQHF. The CDR3 DNA reads as TGTGCCTGGAGTGTCGGTGGAGGGTCCCAGCATTTT. This sequence joins TRBV30 and TRBJ1-5, with D unclear. The CDR3 contains 12 residues. The germline CDR1 and CDR2 sequences are GTSNPN and SVGIG (reference sequence). Trimming cost V 0 bases and J 11 bases, with 11 bases left between them.